This T cell receptor beta chain was captured in a study of blood T cells in healthy people across ages (dated by TCRdb to between 2015 and 2017). About the investigation overall: Template switching captured roughly one uniquely barcoded TCR beta cDNA molecule per two T cells in model experiments. The study measured age-related changes in TCR beta repertoire diversity using deep sequencing normalized with unique cDNA molecular identifiers. The donors were split into four age groups: young (average around 15 years), middle-aged (over 35), aged (around 67) and long-lived (over 80). The study analyzed two additional independent replicas of 1 million unique cDNA reads from the same blood draw for two donors, one aged 18 to 30 and one aged 80 or older. To avoid experimental bias, donors of different ages were randomly spread across the sequencing lanes. Broader findings and caveats from the paper: Since profiling was done on bulk unsorted PBMCs, naive and antigen-experienced compartments could not be conclusively compared. Donor CMV infection status was unknown, potentially confounding age-related changes in expanded clonotypes. Estimates of total diversity based on one million sequenced T cells were considered lower bounds and underestimates. Observed TCR beta diversity per million T cells fell roughly linearly with age, and a significant reduction was already apparent by age roughly 40. Compared with the aged group, the long-lived group had more naive CD4+ T cells, fewer expanded clones and increased TCR diversity, a pattern suggesting age selection. Observed TCR beta diversity correlated strongly with the percentage of naive T cells measured by flow cytometry.

Receptors were amplified or captured by 5' RACE. Sequencing was carried out with an Illumina HiSeq 2500. A second PCR of roughly 7 to 12 cycles was performed with a sample-barcoded 5' primer and a J-beta primer mix. A template-switch 5' adaptor carrying 12 random nucleotides introduced a unique molecular identifier onto each TCR beta cDNA molecule. Each sample yielded at least 2.5 million CDR3-containing paired-end reads. All of the RNA was converted into first-strand cDNA using the Mint cDNA synthesis kit, with a TRBC-specific oligonucleotide serving as the primer. Following uracil-DNA glycosylase treatment, all cDNA underwent a first 18-cycle PCR with the universal primers M1SS and BC2_uni_R. As for how the authors treated the data: For normalization, 1 million high-quality reads were randomly selected from each sample, with every read carrying a distinct molecular identifier. Reads with shared molecular identifiers were discarded instead of being binned into consensus sequences. MiTCR, set to a Q25 quality threshold and the strictest error-elimination algorithm, was used for CDR3 identification, clonotype clustering and error correction. A nonparametric unseen species model using Euler transformation provided a lower-bound estimate of total TCR beta diversity. The public reads were run again by TCRdb, first through fastp at Q25 and then through MiXCR, and only productive beta chains were kept. CDR3 protein duplicates are merged, each entry listing the most common genes and DNA. The V and J calls follow TCRdb's processing rather than the paper's. This sample is represented by about 1,800,000 distinct CDR3 sequences; roughly 27% of them were singletons. The ten top clones hold around 7.7% of the sample.

In this sample, this clonotype turned up a few times. Its antigen is still unknown. A single base separates this from a much larger clone, so it may be a read error. V is pared back by 2 bases and J by 7 bases, with 12 bases lying between the germline termini. In the germline V gene (reference sequence), CDR1 corresponds to GTSNPN and CDR2 to SVGIG. The CDR3, from cysteine to phenylalanine, totals 12 residues. Only CDR3 DNA is held: 36 bases, read in frame from base 1. The donors were roughly 40 Caucasian individuals from Russia, aged roughly 6 to 100 years, who were systemically healthy. Approximately 9.7 milliliters of peripheral blood were drawn from each donor into EDTA-treated Vacutainer tubes. Ficoll-Paque density-gradient centrifugation was used to isolate PBMCs, with at least 6.5 million per sample. Trizol reagent was used to extract total RNA from the PBMCs, yielding at least 6 micrograms per sample. The percentages of naive CD45RAhigh/CD27high T cells were determined by flow cytometry on a PBMC aliquot from every donor.

This chain joins TRBV30 to TRBJ2-7, with the D gene not confidently named. The receptor was isolated from a woman between 25 and 40 years old in good health. The sample consisted of blood. The nucleotide sequence is given as TGTGCCTGGAGTTACATGAGGAATGAGCAGTACTTC. Its amino acids are CAWSYMRNEQYF.